This T cell receptor (beta chain) appears in the sequencing data of a study of blood T cells in healthy people across ages. Researchers report isolating at least 6 million PBMCs per sample. This clonotype has a handful of counts. PCR was performed a second time for about 6 to 12 cycles using a sample-barcoded 5' primer and a J-beta primer mix. One entry per CDR3 protein results from TCRdb running MiXCR on the 5' RACE reads. This sample has over 1,500,000 distinct CDR3 sequences, with around 40% found just once. This TCR was recovered from a human donor in good health. The specimen was blood.

The CDR3 bases are TGCGCCAGCAAACCAGGATTATATAATTCACCCCTCCACTTT. Translated, it gives CASKPGLYNSPLHF. This rearrangement joins TRBV4-3 to TRBJ1-6; D is unclear. Germline V gene lookup returns CDR1 LGHNA and CDR2 YSLEER. Trimming removed 7 bases from V and 4 bases from J, with 11 bases in between. The CDR3 is 14 residues long.